One sample yielded the 5 T cell receptor beta chains listed below, sequenced in a study of blood T cell repertoires in COVID-19. TCRdb's table, derived via immunoSEQ multiplex PCR, lists solely in-frame clones and lacks some. The sample consists of 150,000 to 200,000 clones, over 60% of them appearing once. Specimen: peripheral blood. Source of these receptors: a woman aged 70-85 years with acute or convalescent COVID-19.

The chain couples TRBV7-9 to TRBJ2-2; TRBD2 matches 7 bases. CDR1 is SEHNR, CDR2 FQNEAQ, per germline (reference sequence). Germline trimming cut 2 bases from V and 0 bases from J; bases unmatched to any gene: 0. This CDR3 is built from 15 residues. This chain's CDR3 is CASSLTSANTGELFF. The CDR3 DNA is TGTGCCAGCAGCTTAACTAGCGCGAACACCGGGGAGCTGTTTTTT.

The genes are TRBV7-2 and TRBJ2-2, with a tentative D call TRBD2 (6 bases). CDR1 is SGHTA, CDR2 FQGNSA, per germline. The CDR3 totals 13 residues. Between the trimmed V and J ends, which lost 5 bases and 8 bases, there was a span of 12 bases. As DNA, the CDR3 is TGTGCCAGCAGCCGCGGGGCCGCGGGGGAGCTGTTTTTT. It encodes CASSRGAAGELFF.

The chain is built from TRBV6-6 and TRBJ2-1; possibly TRBD1 for D (6 bases). This CDR3 spans 16 amino acids. The V end was cut by 6 bases, the J end by 0 bases, with 15 bases between. Per germline, CDR1 MNHNY and CDR2 SVGAGI (reference sequence). The CDR3 loop reads CASSLKGESSYNEQFF. CDR3 nucleotide sequence: TGTGCCAGCAGCCTTAAGGGGGAAAGCTCCTACAATGAGCAGTTCTTC.

CDR3 in DNA: TGTGCCAGCAGTGATGTGGGGCGCGGGACTGGGGCCAACGTCCTGACTTTC. Translating gives CASSDVGRGTGANVLTF. The rearrangement joins TRBV2 to TRBJ2-6; a possible D gene is TRBD2 (6 bases). Between the trimmed V and J ends, which lost 3 bases and 2 bases, there was a span of 14 bases. In germline, CDR1 is SNHLY, CDR2 FYNNEI. This CDR3 is built from 17 residues. Combining the CDR3 with reference TRBV2 and TRBJ2-6 gives the whole variable domain EPEVTQTPSHQVTQMGQEVILRCVPISNHLYFYWYRQILGQKVEFLVSFYNNEISEKSEIFDDQFSVERPDGSNFTLKIRSTKLEDSAMYFCASSDVGRGTGANVLTFGAGSRLTVL.

The chain has TRBV10-3 and TRBJ2-3; D might be TRBD2 (6 bases). Germline V gene lookup returns CDR1 ENHRY and CDR2 SYGVKD. This CDR3 has 14 amino acids. Trimming took 6 bases from V and 2 from J, leaving 12 bases between them. The CDR3 spells CAISPSGSTDTQYF. The CDR3 DNA sequence: TGTGCCATCAGCCCAAGCGGGTCCACAGATACGCAGTATTTT.